This passage covers 23 T cell receptor beta chains from one sample sequenced in a study of T cells in Graves' hyperthyroidism and ophthalmopathy (dated by TCRdb to about 2019). Libraries came from multiplex PCR. Sequencing was carried out with an Illumina HiSeq 2000. The TCR beta CDR3 regions were amplified from RNA transcripts. The first round of RT-PCR for the TCR CDR3 was performed with the HTBI primer set and the Qiagen OneStep RT-PCR kit. TCRdb cleaned the public reads at Q25 with fastp, built clones with MiXCR and kept in-frame beta chains. Identical CDR3 protein sequences are pooled into one entry, listed with their most common genes and DNA. This sample is represented by around 380,000 distinct CDR3 sequences; roughly 14% of them were singletons. The ten largest make up less than 25% of the sample. Source material: blood. The receptors stem from a man between 25 and 39 years old with Graves' hyperthyroidism that later progressed to Graves' ophthalmopathy.

This clonotype was found many times. The CDR3 spells CASSEPDRPNYGYTF. CDR3 in DNA: TGTGCCAGCAGTGAACCGGACAGACCTAACTATGGCTACACCTTC. V gene TRBV2 combines with J gene TRBJ1-2; maybe TRBD1 (6 bases). Trimming removed 2 bases from V and 0 bases from J, with 10 bases in between. The CDR3 is 15 amino acids. Germline loops: CDR1 SNHLY, CDR2 FYNNEI.

This clonotype was detected many times. This chain links TRBV24-1 with TRBJ1-5; D is uncertain. Looked up from germline, CDR1 is KGHDR and CDR2 is SFDVKD. Trimming cost V 4 bases and J 5 bases, with 8 bases left between them. CDR3 size: 13 residues. CDR3 sequence reads: CATSETEYQPQHF. The DNA of the CDR3 is TGTGCCACCAGTGAGACCGAATATCAGCCCCAGCATTTT.

This clonotype was recorded a few times. This chain joins TRBV4-2 and TRBJ1-5; the D is unclear. Germline V CDR1 and CDR2: LGHNA, YNFKEQ. The CDR3 sequence is 12 residues long. Trimming shortened V by 1 base and J by 6 bases, and 4 bases separated the two germline ends. CDR3 DNA sequence: TGTGCCAGCAGCCAAGGACCTCAGCCCCAGCATTTT. Translation: CASSQGPQPQHF.

At least ten counts were recorded for this clonotype. This chain connects TRBV2 to TRBJ1-5, with unresolved D. The germline V and J ends were trimmed by 7 bases and 6 bases, with 16 bases remaining between them. The V gene's germline CDR1 is SNHLY and CDR2 FYNNEI. CDR3 length: 14 amino acids. CDR3 loop: CASTQSGSGQPQHF. The CDR3 region has the DNA TGTGCCAGCACCCAGAGTGGGTCGGGTCAGCCCCAGCATTTT.

The sample holds many counts of this clonotype. V gene TRBV5-5 combines with J gene TRBJ2-7; D is unresolved. This CDR3 spans 13 amino acids. V lost 3 bases to trimming and J lost 3 bases, with 10 bases between them. Germline V gene lookup returns CDR1 SGHKS and CDR2 YYEKEE (reference sequence). In nucleotides, the CDR3 is TGTGCCAGCAGCTGGGGTGAGAGCTACGAGCAGTACTTC. Protein sequence: CASSWGESYEQYF.

This clonotype came up many times. J is TRBJ1-1 and V is TRBV7-9; D gene unclear. The germline gives CDR1 SEHNR, CDR2 FQNEAQ (reference sequence). V shed 3 bases and J shed 0 bases, with 14 bases lying between them. The CDR3 spans 16 residues. The CDR3 sequence: CASSFARTTMNTEAFF. CDR3 bases: TGTGCCAGCAGCTTCGCACGAACCACCATGAACACTGAAGCTTTCTTT.

This clonotype was seen at least ten times. This chain links TRBV27 with TRBJ2-7; 14 bases match TRBD2. V was clipped by 2 bases and J by 2 bases; unmatched bases: 2. The CDR3 contains 16 residues. The germline CDR1 and CDR2 sequences are MNHEY and SMNVEV (reference sequence). This CDR3 is CASSLTTSGGAYEQYF. The CDR3 region has the DNA TGTGCCAGCAGTTTAACGACTAGCGGGGGGGCCTACGAGCAGTACTTC.

This clonotype was counted many times. The rearrangement links TRBV7-9 to TRBJ2-7, with 8 bases that match TRBD1. Trimming removed 3 bases from V and 4 bases from J; junction bases left unmatched: 5. Germline V gene data show CDR1 as SEHNR and CDR2 as FQNEAQ (reference sequence). The CDR3 spans 14 residues. The DNA of the CDR3 is TGTGCCAGCAGCTTCGGGACAGGTCTATACGAGCAGTACTTC. Translated, it gives CASSFGTGLYEQYF. Complete variable domain (other parts from reference TRBV7-9 and TRBJ2-7): DTGVSQNPRHKITKRGQNVTFRCDPISEHNRLYWYRQTLGQGPEFLTYFQNEAQLEKSRLLSDRFSAERPKGSFSTLEIQRTEQGDSAMYLCASSFGTGLYEQYFGPGTRLTVT.

This clonotype was detected once. This may be a read error: a much more frequent sequence differs by one nucleotide. This chain uses TRBV12-5 with TRBJ2-7; D unresolved. The CDR3 spans 16 residues. Per the germline V gene, CDR1 is LGHNT and CDR2 is FRNRAP. The germline V and J ends were trimmed by 1 base and 0 bases, with 13 bases remaining between them. The CDR3 spells CASGLALSRISYEQYF. CDR3 DNA: TGTGCTAGTGGTTTGGCACTGAGCAGGATCTCCTACGAGCAGTACTTC.

This clonotype was counted a few times. The genes are TRBV11-3 and TRBJ2-1; D is ambiguous. V lost 3 bases and J lost 8, with 14 bases in between. Germline loops: CDR1 SGHNT, CDR2 YENEEA. The CDR3 totals 14 residues. The DNA of the CDR3 is TGTGCCAGCAGCTTTAGCCGACCCGGTCATGAGCAGTTCTTC. This translates into CASSFSRPGHEQFF. Variable domain in full (rest from reference TRBV11-3 and TRBJ2-1): EAGVVQSPRYKIIEKKQPVAFWCNPISGHNTLYWYLQNLGQGPELLIRYENEEAVDDSQLPKDRFSAERLKGVDSTLKIQPAELGDSAVYLCASSFSRPGHEQFFGPGTRLTVL.

The chain joins TRBV5-1 to TRBJ2-7, with D possibly matching TRBD1 (7 bases). The germline V gene encodes CDR1 SGHRS and CDR2 YFSETQ. Trimming pared 0 bases from V and 1 base from J, leaving 17 bases between. The CDR3 runs to 17 residues. CDR3 loop: CASSLGRDSSGSYEQYF. The CDR3 DNA reads as TGCGCCAGCAGCTTGGGGAGGGACAGTTCAGGGTCCTACGAGCAGTACTTC.

In its sample, this clonotype was seen a few times. The chain recombines TRBV24-1 with TRBJ2-2; D perhaps matches TRBD2 (5 bases). The CDR3 is made up of 14 amino acids. The V end was cut by 5 bases, the J end by 4 bases, with 10 bases between. The germline gives CDR1 KGHDR, CDR2 SFDVKD. CDR3 residues: CATSGGLGTGELFF. Written as DNA, the CDR3 is TGTGCCACCAGTGGAGGGTTGGGCACCGGGGAGCTGTTTTTT.

There are many counts of this clonotype. The CDR3 spells CASSFRGSPLHF. The CDR3 DNA follows: TGTGCCAGCAGTTTCCGTGGCTCACCCCTCCACTTT. The chain recombines TRBV28 with TRBJ1-6; D gene unclear. The germline V gene encodes CDR1 MDHEN and CDR2 SYDVKM. The CDR3 totals 12 residues. V shed 3 bases and J shed 10 bases, with 7 bases lying between them.

This clonotype was observed a handful of times. The chain links TRBV20-1 to TRBJ2-5; D gene ambiguous. The CDR3 runs 13 residues. Germline V lookup: CDR1 DFQATT, CDR2 SNEGSKA (reference sequence). The V and J ends lost 0 bases and 4 bases respectively, with 9 bases between them. The CDR3 coding sequence is TGCAGTGCTAGAGACGAGGATGGAGAGACCCAGTACTTC. Translating it yields CSARDEDGETQYF.

This clonotype appeared many times. This chain links TRBV7-9 with TRBJ1-1, with 7 bases that match TRBD1. This CDR3 has 15 amino acids. Unmatched junction bases numbered 4, after V lost 2 bases and J lost 1 base. Germline CDR1 and CDR2: SEHNR and FQNEAQ (reference sequence). Written as DNA, the CDR3 is TGTGCCAGCAGCTTAAAGGCAGGGGGGAACACTGAAGCTTTCTTT. It encodes CASSLKAGGNTEAFF.

This chain links TRBV7-2 with TRBJ2-7; TRBD2 matches 9 bases. This CDR3 contains 15 residues. Trimming at V came to 2 bases and at J to 5 bases, leaving 7 bases not matched to a gene. Per the germline V gene, CDR1 is SGHTA and CDR2 is FQGNSA. In DNA form, the CDR3 reads TGTGCCAGCAGCTTACTCGCTAGCGGGGCAGACGAGCAGTACTTC. This translates into CASSLLASGADEQYF.

This clonotype was seen at least ten times. The chain has TRBV28 and TRBJ2-1; unclear D gene. V gave up 4 bases and J gave up 5 bases, with 15 bases separating them. CDR1 is MDHEN, CDR2 SYDVKM, per germline. The CDR3 length is 15 residues. This chain's CDR3 is CASSSPSHTNNEQFF. CDR3 bases: TGTGCCAGCAGTTCCCCAAGCCACACTAACAATGAGCAGTTCTTC.

This clonotype occurred many times. This chain joins TRBV10-3 and TRBJ1-5; TRBD1 matches at 7 bases. The CDR3 contains 15 residues. Germline assignment: CDR1 ENHRY and CDR2 SYGVKD. The trim removed 5 bases at V and 7 bases at J, leaving 11 bases unmatched. This CDR3 is CAISPQGGGEQPQHF. CDR3 bases: TGTGCCATCAGTCCTCAGGGGGGAGGCGAGCAGCCCCAGCATTTT.

This clonotype was recorded a few times. The chain joins TRBV27 to TRBJ2-5; 12 bases align to TRBD2. This CDR3 spans 16 amino acids. Per the germline V gene, CDR1 is MNHEY and CDR2 is SMNVEV (reference sequence). Losses at the gene ends were 7 bases for V and 5 bases for J; bases not matched to a gene: 11. The CDR3 sequence is CASKPLAGGRRETQYF. CDR3 nucleotides: TGTGCCAGCAAACCCCTAGCGGGGGGGCGACGGGAGACCCAGTACTTC.

The table lists this clonotype with a few counts. The rearrangement links TRBV2 to TRBJ1-1; a weak D match, TRBD1 (6 bases). There are 14 residues in the CDR3. The V gene's germline CDR1 is SNHLY and CDR2 FYNNEI. V was cut by 6 bases and J by 1 base, with 12 bases left in between. CDR3 loop: CASSAWGANTEAFF. Written as DNA, the CDR3 is TGTGCCAGCAGCGCCTGGGGGGCGAACACTGAAGCTTTCTTT.

The rearrangement uses TRBV30 and TRBJ2-1; perhaps TRBD2 as D (7 bases). Germline V gene data show CDR1 as GTSNPN and CDR2 as SVGIG (reference sequence). Trimming removed 2 bases from V and 8 bases from J, with 13 bases in between. There are 13 residues in the CDR3. This CDR3 reads CAWSITGGYEQFF. CDR3 coding DNA: TGTGCCTGGAGTATCACGGGGGGCTATGAGCAGTTCTTC.

This clonotype was seen at least ten times. The chain combines TRBV6-1 with TRBJ2-3; 12 bases are shared with TRBD2. The CDR3 totals 16 residues. With 5 bases clipped from V and 3 bases from J, the junction kept 6 bases outside the gene matches. The germline V gene encodes CDR1 MNHNS and CDR2 SASEGT. The chain's CDR3 is CASSLAGGGRTDTQYF. CDR3 coding DNA: TGTGCCAGCAGTCTAGCGGGGGGGGGGCGTACAGATACGCAGTATTTT.

There are many counts of this clonotype. The chain links TRBV11-2 to TRBJ2-7; 10 bases are a match to TRBD2. CDR1 SGHAT and CDR2 FQNNGV come from the germline V gene. Germline trimming cut 6 bases from V and 3 bases from J; bases unmatched to any gene: 5. CDR3 size: 14 residues. The CDR3 spells CASRQTSGVYEQYF. In DNA, the CDR3 is TGTGCCAGCAGACAAACTAGCGGGGTCTACGAGCAGTACTTC.